This T cell receptor (beta chain) emerged from a study of cytotoxic CD8 clonotypes in ibrutinib-treated CLL. The V segment lost 6 bases and the J segment 3 bases; nucleotides outside the gene matches: 4. The CDR3 has 14 residues. The germline CDR1 and CDR2 sequences are MNHNY and SVGAGI (reference sequence). Of note for this clone: The antigen is not known.

Measured with immunoSEQ multiplex PCR; TCRdb has only the in-frame clones, and not every one. This table has approximately 200,000 clones, over 60% appearing once. Notes on the study in general: The clonality rise at ibrutinib response reflected private clonotype expansion.

The starting material was PBMCs, obtained after 24 months of ibrutinib treatment. The chain joins TRBV6-6 to TRBJ1-4, with 7 bases identical to TRBD1. The receptor was isolated from a human donor with chronic lymphocytic leukemia. CDR3 residues: CASRRGLANEKLFF. The DNA of the CDR3 is TGTGCCAGCAGAAGGGGGCTTGCTAATGAAAAACTGTTTTTT.